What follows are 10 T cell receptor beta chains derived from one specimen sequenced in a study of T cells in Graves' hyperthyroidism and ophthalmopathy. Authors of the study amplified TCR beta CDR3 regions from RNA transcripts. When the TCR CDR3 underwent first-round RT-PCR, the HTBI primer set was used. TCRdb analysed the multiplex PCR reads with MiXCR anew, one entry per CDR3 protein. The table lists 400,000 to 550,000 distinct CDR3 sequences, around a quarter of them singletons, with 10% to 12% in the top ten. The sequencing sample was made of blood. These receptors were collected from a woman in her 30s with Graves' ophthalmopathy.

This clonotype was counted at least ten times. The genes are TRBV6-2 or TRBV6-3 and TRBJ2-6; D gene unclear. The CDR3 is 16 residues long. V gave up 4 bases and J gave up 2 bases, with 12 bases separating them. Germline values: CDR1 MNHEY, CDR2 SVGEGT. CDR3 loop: CASSSSGQTGANVLTF. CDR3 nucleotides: TGTGCCAGCAGTTCCTCTGGGCAGACTGGGGCCAACGTCCTGACTTTC.

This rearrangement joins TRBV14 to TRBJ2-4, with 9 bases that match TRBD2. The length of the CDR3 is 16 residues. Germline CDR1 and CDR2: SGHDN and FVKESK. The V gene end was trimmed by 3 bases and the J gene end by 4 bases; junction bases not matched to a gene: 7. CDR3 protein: CASSQQRGVRKNIQYF. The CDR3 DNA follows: TGTGCCAGCAGCCAGCAGCGGGGGGTACGGAAAAACATTCAGTACTTC.

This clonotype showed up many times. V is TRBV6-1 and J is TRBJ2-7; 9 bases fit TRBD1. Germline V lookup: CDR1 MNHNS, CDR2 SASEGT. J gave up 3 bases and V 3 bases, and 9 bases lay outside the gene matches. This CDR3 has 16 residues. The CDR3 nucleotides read TGTGCCAGCAGTGAGGCTCTGGGACAGGGAAGCTACGAGCAGTACTTC. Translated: CASSEALGQGSYEQYF.

The CDR3 nucleotides are TGTGCCTGGACCGGGACAGGAGTATTCTACGAGCAGTACTTC. It translates to CAWTGTGVFYEQYF. The V and J genes are TRBV30 and TRBJ2-7, with TRBD1 identical over 8 bases. CDR3 length: 14 residues. Germline V gene data show CDR1 as GTSNPN and CDR2 as SVGIG (reference sequence). Germline trimming cut 4 bases from V and 3 bases from J; bases unmatched to any gene: 8. The whole variable domain, filled in from reference TRBV30 and TRBJ2-7, reads SQTIHQWPATLVQPVGSPLSLECTVEGTSNPNLYWYRQAAGRGLQLLFYSVGIGQISSEVPQNLSASRPQDRQFILSSKKLLLSDSGFYLCAWTGTGVFYEQYFGPGTRLTVT.

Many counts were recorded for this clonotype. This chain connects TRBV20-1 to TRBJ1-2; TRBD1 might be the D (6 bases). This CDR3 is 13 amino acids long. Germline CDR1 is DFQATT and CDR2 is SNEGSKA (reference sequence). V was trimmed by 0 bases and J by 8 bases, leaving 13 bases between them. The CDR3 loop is CSAREWRGDGYTF. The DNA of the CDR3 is TGCAGTGCTAGAGAGTGGAGGGGGGACGGCTACACCTTC.

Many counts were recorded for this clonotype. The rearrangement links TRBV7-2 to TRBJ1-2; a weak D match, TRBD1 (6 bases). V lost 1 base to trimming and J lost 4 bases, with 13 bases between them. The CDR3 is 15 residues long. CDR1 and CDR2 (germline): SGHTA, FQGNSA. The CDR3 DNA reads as TGTGCCAGCAGCTTAGTACAGGGTGCAGTCTATGGCTACACCTTC. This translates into CASSLVQGAVYGYTF.

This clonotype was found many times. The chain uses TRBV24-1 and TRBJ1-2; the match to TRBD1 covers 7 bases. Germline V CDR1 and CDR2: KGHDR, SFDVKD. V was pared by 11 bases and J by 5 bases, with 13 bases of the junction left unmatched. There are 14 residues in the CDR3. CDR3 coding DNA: TGTGCCATCAGAGACTCCAGGGGGGGGTATGGCTACACCTTC. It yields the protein CAIRDSRGGYGYTF.

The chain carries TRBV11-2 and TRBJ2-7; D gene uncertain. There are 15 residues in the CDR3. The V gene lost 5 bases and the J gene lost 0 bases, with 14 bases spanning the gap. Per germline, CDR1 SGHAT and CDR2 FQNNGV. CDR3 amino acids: CASSRSVTDSYEQYF. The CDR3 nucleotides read TGTGCCAGCAGCCGATCGGTGACGGACTCCTACGAGCAGTACTTC.

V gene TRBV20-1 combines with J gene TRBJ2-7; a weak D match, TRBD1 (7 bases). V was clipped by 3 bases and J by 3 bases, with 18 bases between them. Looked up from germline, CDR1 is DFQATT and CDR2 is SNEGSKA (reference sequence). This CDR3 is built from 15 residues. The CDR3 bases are TGCAGTGCTAGGGGAGGAGGGGGCAATGGCTACGAGCAGTACTTC. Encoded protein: CSARGGGGNGYEQYF.

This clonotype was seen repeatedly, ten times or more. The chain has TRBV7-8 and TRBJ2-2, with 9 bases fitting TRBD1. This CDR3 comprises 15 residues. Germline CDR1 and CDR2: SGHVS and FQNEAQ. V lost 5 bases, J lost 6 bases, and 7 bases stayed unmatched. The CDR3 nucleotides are TGTGCCAGCAGCCCCTGGACAGGGGAGGCCGGGGAGCTGTTTTTT. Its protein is CASSPWTGEAGELFF.